The source of this TCR beta chain is a study of monozygotic twins with inflammatory bowel disease. Study-level findings and limits: Immunosuppressive treatments differing between patients may have added repertoire variability.

As to this clonotype: Its antigen remains unknown.

One entry per CDR3 protein, without DNA, is what TCRdb gives after re-calling the 5' RACE reads. Recorded for this sample: approximately 330,000 distinct CDR3 sequences. The CDR3 runs 16 residues. Germline CDR1 SGHNT, CDR2 YYREEE (reference sequence). The chain links TRBV5-4 to TRBJ2-1; TCRdb designates TRBD2, a call that cannot be tested without DNA. This clonotype was sampled from a human donor with ulcerative colitis or Crohn's disease, or a healthy co-twin of an affected twin (not recorded which). Sequencing input: blood. CDR3 residues: CASSLGRSGRAYEQFF. The full variable domain, in which reference TRBV5-4 and TRBJ2-1 provide the parts outside the CDR3, is ETGVTQSPTHLIKTRGQQVTLRCSSQSGHNTVSWYQQALGQGPQFIFQYYREEENGRGNFPPRFSGLQFPNYSSELNVNALELDDSALYLCASSLGRSGRAYEQFFGPGTRLTVL.